The TCR beta chain under discussion was sequenced for a study of human T cells and chemical hapten exposure. For the study at large: Weekly scalp doses of diphenylcyclopropenone were given to patients during the approximately 25-week study. TCR yields differed between samples (mainly from small differences in pooled library volume).

TCRdb used MiXCR to reprocess the RACE reads, holding one entry per CDR3 protein. The sample has more than 85,000 distinct CDR3 sequences; less than 40% are singletons. The time point was: patch test 3, about 24 weeks after DPC sensitization. Treatment in this sample: therapeutic diphenylcyclopropenone sensitization with weekly scalp DPC. V lost 0 bases and J 2 bases, leaving 11 bases between the germline ends. This CDR3 contains 15 residues. Germline CDR1 LGHNA, CDR2 YNFKEQ. The TCR comes from a man aged 35 to 55 with alopecia areata. Some clones in this sample may be carry-over from other donors' samples. V gene TRBV4-2 combines with J gene TRBJ2-7; D call uncertain. The source material was whole blood, sampled in connection with sensitization to the hapten diphenylcyclopropenone (DPC). The CDR3 DNA reads as TGTGCCAGCAGCCAAGATTCGGCGAACGCCTACGAGCAGTACTTC. Translating gives CASSQDSANAYEQYF.